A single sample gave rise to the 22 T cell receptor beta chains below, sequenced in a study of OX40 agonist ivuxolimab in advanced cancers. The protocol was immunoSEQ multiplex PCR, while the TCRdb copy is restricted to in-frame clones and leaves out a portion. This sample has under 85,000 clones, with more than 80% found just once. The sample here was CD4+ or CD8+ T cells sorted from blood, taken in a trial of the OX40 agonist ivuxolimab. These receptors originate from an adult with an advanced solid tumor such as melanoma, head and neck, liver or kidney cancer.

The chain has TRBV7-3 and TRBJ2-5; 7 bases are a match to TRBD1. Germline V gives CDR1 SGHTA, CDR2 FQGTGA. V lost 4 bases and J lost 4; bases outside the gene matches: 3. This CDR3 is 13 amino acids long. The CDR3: CASSSGQIETQYF. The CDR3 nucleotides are TGTGCCAGCAGCTCGGGACAGATAGAGACCCAGTACTTC.

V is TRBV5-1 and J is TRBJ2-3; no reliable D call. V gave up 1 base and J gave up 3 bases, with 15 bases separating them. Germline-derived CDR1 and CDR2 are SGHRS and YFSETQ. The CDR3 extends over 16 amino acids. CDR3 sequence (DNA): TGCGCCAGCAGCTTGAGCGCTAGTTTTGTGACAGATACGCAGTATTTT. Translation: CASSLSASFVTDTQYF.

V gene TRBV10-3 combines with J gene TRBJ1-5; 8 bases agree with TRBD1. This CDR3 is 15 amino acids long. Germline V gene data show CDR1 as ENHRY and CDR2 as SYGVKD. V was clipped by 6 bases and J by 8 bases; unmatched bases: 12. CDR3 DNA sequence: TGTGCCATCAGCTCCGCCGGGACAGGAACCGAGCCCCAGCATTTT. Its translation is CAISSAGTGTEPQHF.

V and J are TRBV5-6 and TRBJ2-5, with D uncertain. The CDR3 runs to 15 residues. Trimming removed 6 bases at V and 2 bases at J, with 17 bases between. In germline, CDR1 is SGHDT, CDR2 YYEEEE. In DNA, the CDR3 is TGTGCCAGCAACCTATTCGGAGACATTCAAGAGACCCAGTACTTC. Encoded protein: CASNLFGDIQETQYF. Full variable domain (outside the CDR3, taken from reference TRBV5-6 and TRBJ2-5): DAGVTQSPTHLIKTRGQQVTLRCSPKSGHDTVSWYQQALGQGPQFIFQYYEEEERQRGNFPDRFSGHQFPNYSSELNVNALLLGDSALYLCASNLFGDIQETQYFGPGTRLLVL.

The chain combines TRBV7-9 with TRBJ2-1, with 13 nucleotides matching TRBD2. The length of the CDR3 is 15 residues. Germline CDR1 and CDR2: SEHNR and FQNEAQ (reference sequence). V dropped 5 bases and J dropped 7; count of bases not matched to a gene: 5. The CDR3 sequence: CASSPRLAGGNEQFF. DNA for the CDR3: TGTGCCAGCAGCCCCCGACTAGCGGGGGGAAATGAGCAGTTCTTC.

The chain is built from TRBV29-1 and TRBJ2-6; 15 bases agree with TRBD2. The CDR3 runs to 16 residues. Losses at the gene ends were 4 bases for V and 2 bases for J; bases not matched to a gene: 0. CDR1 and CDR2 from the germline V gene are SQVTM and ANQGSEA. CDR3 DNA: TGCAGCGTTGGGACTAGCGGGAGGGCTGGGGCCAACGTCCTGACTTTC. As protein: CSVGTSGRAGANVLTF. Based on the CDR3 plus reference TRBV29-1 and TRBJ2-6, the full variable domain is SAVISQKPSRDICQRGTSLTIQCQVDSQVTMMFWYRQQPGQSLTLIATANQGSEATYESGFVIDKFPISRPNLTFSTLTVSNMSPEDSSIYLCSVGTSGRAGANVLTFGAGSRLTVL.

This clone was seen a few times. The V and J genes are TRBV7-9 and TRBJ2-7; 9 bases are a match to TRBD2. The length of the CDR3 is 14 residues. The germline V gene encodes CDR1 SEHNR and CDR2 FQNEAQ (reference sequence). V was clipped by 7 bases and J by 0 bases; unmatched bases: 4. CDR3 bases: TGTGCCAGCACTAGCGGGATGGACTCCTACGAGCAGTACTTC. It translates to CASTSGMDSYEQYF.

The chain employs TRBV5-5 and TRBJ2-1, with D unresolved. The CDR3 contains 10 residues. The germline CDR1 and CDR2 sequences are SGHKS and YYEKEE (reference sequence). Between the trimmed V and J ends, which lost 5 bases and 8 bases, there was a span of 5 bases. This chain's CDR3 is CASRGYEQFF. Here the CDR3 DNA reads TGTGCCAGCAGAGGTTATGAGCAGTTCTTC.

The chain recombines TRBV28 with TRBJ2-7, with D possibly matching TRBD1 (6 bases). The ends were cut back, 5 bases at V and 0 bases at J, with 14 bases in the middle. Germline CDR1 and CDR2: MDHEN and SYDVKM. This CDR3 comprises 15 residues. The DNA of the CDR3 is TGTGCCAGCAGTCTTGGGGACACCAGCTCCTACGAGCAGTACTTC. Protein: CASSLGDTSSYEQYF.

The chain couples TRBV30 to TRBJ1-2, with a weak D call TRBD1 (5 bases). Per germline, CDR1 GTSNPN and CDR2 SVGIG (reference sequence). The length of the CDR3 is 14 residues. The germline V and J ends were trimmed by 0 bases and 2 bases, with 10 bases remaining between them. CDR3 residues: CAWSVNQGNYGYTF. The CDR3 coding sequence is TGTGCCTGGAGTGTAAACCAGGGCAACTATGGCTACACCTTC.

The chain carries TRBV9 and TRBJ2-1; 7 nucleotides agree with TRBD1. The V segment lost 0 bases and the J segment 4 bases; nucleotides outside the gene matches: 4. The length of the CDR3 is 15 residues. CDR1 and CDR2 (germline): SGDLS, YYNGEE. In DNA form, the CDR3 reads TGTGCCAGCAGCGTAGGAGGGGGACAGTACAATGAGCAGTTCTTC. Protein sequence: CASSVGGGQYNEQFF.

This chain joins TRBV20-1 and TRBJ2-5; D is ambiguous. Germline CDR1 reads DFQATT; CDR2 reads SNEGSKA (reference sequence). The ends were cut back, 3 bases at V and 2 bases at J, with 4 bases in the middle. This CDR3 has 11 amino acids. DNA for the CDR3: TGCAGTGCTAGGGCACAAGAGACCCAGTACTTC. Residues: CSARAQETQYF.

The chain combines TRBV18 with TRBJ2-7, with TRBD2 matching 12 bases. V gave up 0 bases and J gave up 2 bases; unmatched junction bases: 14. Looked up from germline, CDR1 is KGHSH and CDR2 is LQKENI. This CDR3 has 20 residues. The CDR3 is CASSPPSRLAGVLPAYEQYF. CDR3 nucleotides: TGTGCCAGCTCACCACCATCCCGACTAGCGGGAGTGCTCCCCGCCTACGAGCAGTACTTC.

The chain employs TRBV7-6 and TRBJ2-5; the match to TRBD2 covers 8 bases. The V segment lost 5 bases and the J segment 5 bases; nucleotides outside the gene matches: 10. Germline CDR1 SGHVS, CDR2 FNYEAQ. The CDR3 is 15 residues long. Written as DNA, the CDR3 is TGTGCCAGCAGCACCGGGACTAGAGGAGGGGAGACCCAGTACTTC. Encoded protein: CASSTGTRGGETQYF.

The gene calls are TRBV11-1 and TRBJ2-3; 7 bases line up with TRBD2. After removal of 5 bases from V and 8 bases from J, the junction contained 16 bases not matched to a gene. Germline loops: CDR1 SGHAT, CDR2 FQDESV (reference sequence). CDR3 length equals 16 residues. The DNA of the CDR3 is TGTGCCAGCAGCAGGGAGGGCCTCGCGGGCCGGGCTACGCAGTATTTT. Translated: CASSREGLAGRATQYF.

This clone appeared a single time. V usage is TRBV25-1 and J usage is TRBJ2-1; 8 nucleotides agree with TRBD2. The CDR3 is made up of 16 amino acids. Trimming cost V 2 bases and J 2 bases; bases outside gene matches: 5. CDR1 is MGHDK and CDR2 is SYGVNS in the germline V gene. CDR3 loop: CASSENPGGTYNEQFF. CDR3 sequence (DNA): TGTGCCAGCAGTGAAAATCCGGGGGGGACCTACAATGAGCAGTTCTTC.

CDR3 amino acids: CASSLTTGGNGYTF. Written as DNA, the CDR3 is TGTGCCAGTAGTCTCACCACAGGGGGGAATGGCTACACCTTC. The chain employs TRBV19 and TRBJ1-2; 8 bases fit TRBD1. CDR1 and CDR2 from the germline V gene are LNHDA and SQIVND (reference sequence). V was pared by 5 bases and J by 6 bases, with 8 bases of the junction left unmatched. This CDR3 has 14 residues.

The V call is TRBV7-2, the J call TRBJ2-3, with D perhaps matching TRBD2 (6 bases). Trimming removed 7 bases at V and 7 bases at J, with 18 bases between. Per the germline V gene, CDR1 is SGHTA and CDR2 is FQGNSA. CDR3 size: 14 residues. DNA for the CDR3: TGTGCCAGCAAACGCCAAGCGGGCCCCTATACGCAGTATTTT. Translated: CASKRQAGPYTQYF.

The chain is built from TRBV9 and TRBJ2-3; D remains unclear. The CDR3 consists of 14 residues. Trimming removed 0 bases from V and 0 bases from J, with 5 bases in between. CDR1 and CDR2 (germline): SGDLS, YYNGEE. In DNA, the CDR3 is TGTGCCAGCAGCGTAGGAGAGAGCACAGATACGCAGTATTTT. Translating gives CASSVGESTDTQYF.

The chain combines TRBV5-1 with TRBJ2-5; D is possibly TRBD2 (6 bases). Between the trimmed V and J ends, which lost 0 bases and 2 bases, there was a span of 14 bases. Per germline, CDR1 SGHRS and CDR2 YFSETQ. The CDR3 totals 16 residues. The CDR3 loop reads CASSLAAGGAQETQYF. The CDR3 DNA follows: TGCGCCAGCAGCTTGGCGGCAGGAGGGGCACAAGAGACCCAGTACTTC. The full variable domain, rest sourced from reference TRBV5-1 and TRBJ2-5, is KAGVTQTPRYLIKTRGQQVTLSCSPISGHRSVSWYQQTPGQGLQFLFEYFSETQRNKGNFPGRFSGRQFSNSRSEMNVSTLELGDSALYLCASSLAAGGAQETQYFGPGTRLLVL.

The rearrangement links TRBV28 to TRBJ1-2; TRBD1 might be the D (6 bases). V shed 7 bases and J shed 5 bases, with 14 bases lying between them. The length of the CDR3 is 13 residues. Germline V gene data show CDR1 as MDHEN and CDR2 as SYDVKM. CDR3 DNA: TGTGCCAGCACTAAACGGGGGCCTTATGGCTACACCTTC. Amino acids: CASTKRGPYGYTF.

The CDR3 protein is CATATSSYNEQFF. The CDR3 bases are TGCGCCACCGCGACGAGCTCCTACAATGAGCAGTTCTTC. The chain recombines TRBV5-1 with TRBJ2-1; D unresolved. The V gene's germline CDR1 is SGHRS and CDR2 YFSETQ. Trimming stripped 9 bases from V and 0 bases from J, with 10 bases between. The CDR3 runs to 13 residues.